What follows describes a single T cell receptor beta chain. Its antigen is undetermined. Sample-barcoded 5' priming and a J-beta primer mix drove a second PCR of roughly 7 to 11 cycles. TCRdb ran MiXCR on the 5' RACE reads and lists one entry per CDR3 protein. The repertoire consists of roughly 2 million distinct CDR3 sequences, with around 50% occurring once and the leading ten covering less than 2.5%. The sample originates from a study of blood T cells in healthy people across ages. Study-wide points: As naive T cell percentage varied, TCR beta diversity correlated strongly with it.

Sample: blood. The TCR comes from a woman aged 35 to 49 in good health.

In nucleotides, the CDR3 is TGCAGTGGCCCTGTTCTGGGGCGCGGAACTGAAGCTTTCTTT. As protein: CSGPVLGRGTEAFF. The genes are TRBV20-1 and TRBJ1-1, with a possible D match to TRBD1 (5 bases). The germline V gene has CDR1 DFQATT and CDR2 SNEGSKA (reference sequence). Deletions cut 7 bases from V and 5 bases from J, with 20 bases between. The length of the CDR3 is 14 residues.